Sequencing of this T cell receptor beta chain was carried out in a study of Graves' ophthalmopathy and Graves' hyperthyroidism. This clonotype was seen a few times. Antigen: not known. Ophthalmopathy was moderately-to-severely active, CAS at least 3, NOSPECS at least 4, lasting under 3 months. Exclusion applied to patients with other autoimmune diseases, uncontrolled infections, pregnancy or lactation. General study points: With a specificity of 72.22% and a sensitivity of about 71%, the model predicted ophthalmopathy progression.

Amplified material comprised TCR beta CDR3 regions derived from RNA transcripts. A first-round RT-PCR used HTBI primers, followed by a second-round multiplex PCR. TCRdb passed the multiplex PCR reads through MiXCR, listing each CDR3 protein once. The table shows about 240,000 distinct CDR3 sequences, with about 46% occurring only once. Deletions cut 1 base from V and 3 bases from J, with 4 bases between. In germline, CDR1 is SGHDN, CDR2 FVKESK. This CDR3 has 12 residues. This sequence originates from an adult man with Graves' ophthalmopathy. The gene calls are TRBV14 and TRBJ2-7; D remains unclear. Sequenced input: peripheral blood. CDR3 DNA sequence: TGTGCCAGCAGCCAAGGGTACTACGAGCAGTACTTC. As protein: CASSQGYYEQYF.